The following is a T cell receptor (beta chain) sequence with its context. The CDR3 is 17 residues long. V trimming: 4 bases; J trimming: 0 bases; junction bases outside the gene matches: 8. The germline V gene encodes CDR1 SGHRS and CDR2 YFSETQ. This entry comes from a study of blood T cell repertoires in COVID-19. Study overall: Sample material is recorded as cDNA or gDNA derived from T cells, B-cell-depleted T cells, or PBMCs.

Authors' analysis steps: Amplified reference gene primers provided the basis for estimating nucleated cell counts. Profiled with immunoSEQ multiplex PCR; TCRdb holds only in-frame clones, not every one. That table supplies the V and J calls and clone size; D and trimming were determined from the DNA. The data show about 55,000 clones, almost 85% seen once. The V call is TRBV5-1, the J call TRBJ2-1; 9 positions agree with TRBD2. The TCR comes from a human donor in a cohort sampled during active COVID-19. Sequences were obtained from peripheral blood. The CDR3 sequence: CASSMLSSGTSYNEQFF. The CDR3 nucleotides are TGCGCCAGCAGCATGTTGTCTAGCGGGACCTCCTACAATGAGCAGTTCTTC.